This T cell receptor beta chain was identified during a study of blood T cell repertoires in COVID-19. Looking at the study overall: PBMCs, B-cell-depleted T cells, or T cells provided the cDNA or gDNA that made up the material.

Sequencing used immunoSEQ multiplex PCR; TCRdb keeps in-frame clones, though not all of them. This table holds fewer than 300,000 clones, 70% to 90% found once. The V gene's germline CDR1 is MNHEY and CDR2 SVGEGT. The CDR3 contains 15 residues. Trimming shortened V by 5 bases and J by 4 bases, and 14 bases separated the two germline ends. The sample consisted of peripheral blood. This TCR was sampled from a woman aged 50 to 60 with COVID-19, enrolled during active disease. The V and J genes are TRBV6-2 or TRBV6-3 and TRBJ2-2; TRBD2 is a possible D gene (6 bases). The CDR3 region has the DNA TGTGCCAGCAGTCCGGAGGGCCGGGTCACCGGGGAGCTGTTTTTT. Translated: CASSPEGRVTGELFF.